Presented here are 2 T cell receptor beta chains from one specimen sequenced in a study of T cell responses to AZD1222 COVID-19 vaccine. Sequencing was performed with immunoSEQ multiplex PCR; in TCRdb, only in-frame clones are kept and a portion is missing. The repertoire holds 110,000 to 150,000 clones, with 80% to 90% as singletons. Sequencing used peripheral blood, obtained on day 0 of AZD1222 vaccination. The receptor set was obtained from an adult in good health.

This chain joins TRBV5-1 and TRBJ1-6; the D is unclear. Germline V gives CDR1 SGHRS, CDR2 YFSETQ. This CDR3 has 12 residues. V was cut by 4 bases and J by 6 bases, with 5 bases left in between. CDR3 sequence (DNA): TGCGCCAGCAGCGAGAGTAATTCACCCCTCCACTTT. Translating gives CASSESNSPLHF.

The chain carries TRBV5-1 and TRBJ1-2, with 8 bases matching TRBD1. The CDR3 contains 15 residues. J was trimmed by 5 bases and V by 4 bases; bases with no gene match: 10. Germline loops: CDR1 SGHRS, CDR2 YFSETQ. DNA of the CDR3: TGCGCCAGCAGCATAATACAGGGGGGCTCGTATGGCTACACCTTC. This sequence encodes CASSIIQGGSYGYTF.